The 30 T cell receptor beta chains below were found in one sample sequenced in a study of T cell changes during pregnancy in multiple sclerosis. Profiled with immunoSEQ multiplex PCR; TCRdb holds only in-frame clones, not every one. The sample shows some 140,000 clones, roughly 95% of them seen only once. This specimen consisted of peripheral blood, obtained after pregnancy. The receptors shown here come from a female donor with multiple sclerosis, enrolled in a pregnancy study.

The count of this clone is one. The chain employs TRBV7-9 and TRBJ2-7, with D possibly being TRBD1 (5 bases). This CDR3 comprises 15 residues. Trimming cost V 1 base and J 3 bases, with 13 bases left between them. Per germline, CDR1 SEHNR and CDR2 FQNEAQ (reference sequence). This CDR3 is CASSLVLQGRYEQYF. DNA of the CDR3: TGTGCCAGCAGCTTAGTGCTGCAGGGTCGCTACGAGCAGTACTTC.

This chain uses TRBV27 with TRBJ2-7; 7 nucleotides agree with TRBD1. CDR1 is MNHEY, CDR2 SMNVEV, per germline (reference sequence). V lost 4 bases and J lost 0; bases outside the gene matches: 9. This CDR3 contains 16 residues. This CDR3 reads CASSSRGQGDSYEQYF. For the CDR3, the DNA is TGTGCCAGCAGTTCGAGGGGGCAGGGTGACTCCTACGAGCAGTACTTC.

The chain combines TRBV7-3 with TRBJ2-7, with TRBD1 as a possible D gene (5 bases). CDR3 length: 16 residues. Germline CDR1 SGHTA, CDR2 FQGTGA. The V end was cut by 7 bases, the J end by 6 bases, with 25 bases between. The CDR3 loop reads CASTLRASQGIREQYF. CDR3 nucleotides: TGTGCCAGCACCCTTAGGGCGAGTCAGGGCATCCGCGAGCAGTACTTC. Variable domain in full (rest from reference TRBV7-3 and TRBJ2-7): GAGVSQTPSNKVTEKGKYVELRCDPISGHTALYWYRQSLGQGPEFLIYFQGTGAADDSGLPNDRFFAVRPEGSVSTLKIQRTERGDSAVYLCASTLRASQGIREQYFGPGTRLTVT.

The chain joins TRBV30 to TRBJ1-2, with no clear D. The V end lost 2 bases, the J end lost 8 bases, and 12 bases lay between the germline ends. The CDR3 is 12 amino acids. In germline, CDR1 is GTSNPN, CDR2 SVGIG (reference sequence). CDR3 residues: CAWSRRDRGYTF. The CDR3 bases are TGTGCCTGGAGTCGGAGGGATCGAGGCTACACCTTC. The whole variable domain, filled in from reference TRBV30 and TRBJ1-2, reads SQTIHQWPATLVQPVGSPLSLECTVEGTSNPNLYWYRQAAGRGLQLLFYSVGIGQISSEVPQNLSASRPQDRQFILSSKKLLLSDSGFYLCAWSRRDRGYTFGSGTRLTVV.

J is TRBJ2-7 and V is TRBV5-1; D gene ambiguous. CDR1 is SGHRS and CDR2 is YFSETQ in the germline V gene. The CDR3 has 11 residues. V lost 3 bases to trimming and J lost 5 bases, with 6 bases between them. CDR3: CASSSFDEQYF. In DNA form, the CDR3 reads TGCGCCAGCAGCTCCTTCGACGAGCAGTACTTC.

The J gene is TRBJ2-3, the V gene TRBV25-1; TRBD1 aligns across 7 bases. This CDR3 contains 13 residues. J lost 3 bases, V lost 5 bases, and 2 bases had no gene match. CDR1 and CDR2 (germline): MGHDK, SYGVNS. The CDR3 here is CASSRQGTDTQYF. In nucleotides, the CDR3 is TGTGCCAGCAGTAGACAGGGAACAGATACGCAGTATTTT.

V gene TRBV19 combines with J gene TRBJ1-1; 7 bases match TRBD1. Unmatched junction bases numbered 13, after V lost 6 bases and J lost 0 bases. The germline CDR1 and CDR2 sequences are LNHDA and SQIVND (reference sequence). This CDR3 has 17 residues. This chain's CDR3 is CASSKRSGQSLNTEAFF. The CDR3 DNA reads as TGTGCCAGTAGCAAAAGATCGGGACAGTCACTGAACACTGAAGCTTTCTTT.

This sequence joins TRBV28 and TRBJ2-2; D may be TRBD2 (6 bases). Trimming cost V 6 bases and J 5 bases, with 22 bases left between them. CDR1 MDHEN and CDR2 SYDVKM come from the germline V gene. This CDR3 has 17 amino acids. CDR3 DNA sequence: TGTGCCAGCAGGGGCAGCACCGGGGGAAGGAGGACCGGGGAGCTGTTTTTT. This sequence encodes CASRGSTGGRRTGELFF.

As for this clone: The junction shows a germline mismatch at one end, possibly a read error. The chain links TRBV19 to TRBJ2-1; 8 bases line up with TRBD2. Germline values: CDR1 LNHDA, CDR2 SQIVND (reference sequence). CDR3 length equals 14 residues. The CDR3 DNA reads TGTGCCAGTAGTATCGGGGAACCGGGACTAGAGCGGTTCTTC. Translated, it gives CASSIGEPGLERFF. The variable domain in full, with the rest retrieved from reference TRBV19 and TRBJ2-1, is DGGITQSPKYLFRKEGQNVTLSCEQNLNHDAMYWYRQDPGQGLRLIYYSQIVNDFQKGDIAEGYSVSREKKESFPLTVTSAQKNPTAFYLCASSIGEPGLERFFGPGTRLTVL.

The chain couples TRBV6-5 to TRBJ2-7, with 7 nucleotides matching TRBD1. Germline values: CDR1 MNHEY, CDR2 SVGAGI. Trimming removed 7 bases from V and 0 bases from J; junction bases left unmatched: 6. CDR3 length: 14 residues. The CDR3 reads CASKATGSSYEQYF. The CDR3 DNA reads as TGTGCCAGCAAAGCGACAGGGTCCTCCTACGAGCAGTACTTC.

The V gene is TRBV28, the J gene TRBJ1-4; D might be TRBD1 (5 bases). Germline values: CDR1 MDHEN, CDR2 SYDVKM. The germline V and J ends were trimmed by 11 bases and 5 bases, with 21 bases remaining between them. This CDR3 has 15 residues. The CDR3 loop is CASGEGWRQNEKLFF. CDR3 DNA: TGTGCCTCGGGAGAGGGGTGGCGGCAAAATGAAAAACTGTTTTTT.

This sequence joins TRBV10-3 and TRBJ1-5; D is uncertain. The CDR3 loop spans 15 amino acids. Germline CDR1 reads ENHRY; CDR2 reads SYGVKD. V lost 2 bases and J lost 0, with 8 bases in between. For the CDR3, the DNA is TGTGCCATCAGTGAGGAGGTTTCTAGCAATCAGCCCCAGCATTTT. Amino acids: CAISEEVSSNQPQHF.

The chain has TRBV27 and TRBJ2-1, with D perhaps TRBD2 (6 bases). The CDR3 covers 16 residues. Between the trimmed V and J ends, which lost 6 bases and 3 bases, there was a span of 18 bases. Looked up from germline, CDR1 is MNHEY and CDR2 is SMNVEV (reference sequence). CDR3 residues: CASSAGGLTSYNEQFF. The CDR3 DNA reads TGTGCCAGCAGCGCCGGTGGACTAACCAGCTACAATGAGCAGTTCTTC.

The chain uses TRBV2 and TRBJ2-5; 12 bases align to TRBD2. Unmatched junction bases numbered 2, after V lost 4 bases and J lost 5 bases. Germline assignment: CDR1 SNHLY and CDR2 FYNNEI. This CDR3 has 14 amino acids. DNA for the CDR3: TGTGCCAGCAGTGGACTAGCGGGAGAGGAGACCCAGTACTTC. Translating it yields CASSGLAGEETQYF.

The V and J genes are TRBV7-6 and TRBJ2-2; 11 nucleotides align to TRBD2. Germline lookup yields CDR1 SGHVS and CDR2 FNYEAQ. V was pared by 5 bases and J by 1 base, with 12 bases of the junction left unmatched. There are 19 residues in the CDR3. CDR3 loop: CASSAPKITSGGNTGELFF. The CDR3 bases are TGTGCCAGCAGCGCACCCAAGATAACTAGCGGGGGGAACACCGGGGAGCTGTTTTTT.

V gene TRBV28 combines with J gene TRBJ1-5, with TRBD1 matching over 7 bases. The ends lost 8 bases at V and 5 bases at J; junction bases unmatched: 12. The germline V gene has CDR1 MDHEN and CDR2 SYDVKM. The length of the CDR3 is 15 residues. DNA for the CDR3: TGTGCCAGCGACGCTCCGACAGGGACCCATCAGCCCCAGCATTTT. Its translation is CASDAPTGTHQPQHF.

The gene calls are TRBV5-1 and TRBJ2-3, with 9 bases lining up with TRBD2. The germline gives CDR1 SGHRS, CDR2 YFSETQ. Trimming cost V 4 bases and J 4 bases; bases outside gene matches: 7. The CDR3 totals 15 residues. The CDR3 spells CASSPGTSRADTQYF. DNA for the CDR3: TGCGCCAGCAGCCCTGGGACTAGCAGGGCAGATACGCAGTATTTT.

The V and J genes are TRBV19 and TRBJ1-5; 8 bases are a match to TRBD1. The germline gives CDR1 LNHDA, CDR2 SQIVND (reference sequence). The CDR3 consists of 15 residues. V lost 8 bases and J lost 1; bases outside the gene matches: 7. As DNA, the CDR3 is TGTGCCAGTCACGACAGGGGTACGAGCAATCAGCCCCAGCATTTT. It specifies CASHDRGTSNQPQHF.

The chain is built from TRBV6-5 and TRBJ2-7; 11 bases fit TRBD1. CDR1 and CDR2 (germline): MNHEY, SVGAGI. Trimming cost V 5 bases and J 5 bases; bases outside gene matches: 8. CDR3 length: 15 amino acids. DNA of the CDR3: TGTGCCAGCAGTACAACCGGGACAGGGGGGGACGAGCAGTACTTC. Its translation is CASSTTGTGGDEQYF.

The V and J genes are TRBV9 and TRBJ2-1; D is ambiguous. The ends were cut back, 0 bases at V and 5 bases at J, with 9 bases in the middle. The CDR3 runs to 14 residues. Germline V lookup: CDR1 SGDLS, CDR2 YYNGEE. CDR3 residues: CASSVGGGNNEQFF. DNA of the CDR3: TGTGCCAGCAGCGTAGGCGGCGGAAACAATGAGCAGTTCTTC.

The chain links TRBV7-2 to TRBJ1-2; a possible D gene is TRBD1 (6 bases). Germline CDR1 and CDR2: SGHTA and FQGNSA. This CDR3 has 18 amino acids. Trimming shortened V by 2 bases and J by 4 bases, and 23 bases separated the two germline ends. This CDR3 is CASSLHPGLGGGSYGYTF. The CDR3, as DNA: TGTGCCAGCAGCTTACACCCCGGTCTGGGGGGGGGCTCCTATGGCTACACCTTC.

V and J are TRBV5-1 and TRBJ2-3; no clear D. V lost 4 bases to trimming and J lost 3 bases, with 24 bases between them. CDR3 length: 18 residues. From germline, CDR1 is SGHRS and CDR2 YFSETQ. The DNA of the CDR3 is TGCGCCAGCAGCCTTCGAGGCCTACGTAACAAAGGTACAGATACGCAGTATTTT. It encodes CASSLRGLRNKGTDTQYF.

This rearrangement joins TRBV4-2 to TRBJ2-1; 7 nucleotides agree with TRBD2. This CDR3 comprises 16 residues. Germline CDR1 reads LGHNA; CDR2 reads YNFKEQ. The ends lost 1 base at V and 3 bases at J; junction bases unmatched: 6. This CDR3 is CASSQASGVNYNEQFF. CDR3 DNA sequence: TGTGCCAGCAGCCAAGCCAGCGGGGTCAACTACAATGAGCAGTTCTTC.

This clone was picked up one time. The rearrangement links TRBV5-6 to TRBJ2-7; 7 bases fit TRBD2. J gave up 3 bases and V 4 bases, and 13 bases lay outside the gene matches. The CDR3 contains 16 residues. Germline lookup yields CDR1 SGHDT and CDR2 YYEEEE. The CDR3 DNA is TGTGCCAGCAGCAGACATACAGCGGGATTAAACTACGAGCAGTACTTC. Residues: CASSRHTAGLNYEQYF.

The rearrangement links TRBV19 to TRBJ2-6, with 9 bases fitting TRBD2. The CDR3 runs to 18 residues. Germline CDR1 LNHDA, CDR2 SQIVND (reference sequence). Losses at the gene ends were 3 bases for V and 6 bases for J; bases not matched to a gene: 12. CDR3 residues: CASSMGGRASLEANVLTF. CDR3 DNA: TGTGCCAGTAGTATGGGCGGGAGGGCGTCTCTGGAGGCCAACGTCCTGACTTTC.

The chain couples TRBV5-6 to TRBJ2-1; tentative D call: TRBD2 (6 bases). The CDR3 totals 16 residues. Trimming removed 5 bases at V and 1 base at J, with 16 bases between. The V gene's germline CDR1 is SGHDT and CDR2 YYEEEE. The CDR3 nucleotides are TGTGCCAGCAGTTGGCGGGGAGTCGGTTCCTACAATGAGCAGTTCTTC. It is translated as CASSWRGVGSYNEQFF.

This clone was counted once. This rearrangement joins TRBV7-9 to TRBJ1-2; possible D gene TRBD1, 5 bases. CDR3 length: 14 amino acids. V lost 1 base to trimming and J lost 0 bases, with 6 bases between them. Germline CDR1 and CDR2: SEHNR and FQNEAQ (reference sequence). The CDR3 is CASSLEQANYGYTF. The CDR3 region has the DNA TGTGCCAGCAGCTTAGAACAGGCTAACTATGGCTACACCTTC.

The CDR3 here is CASSAFSGSSYNEQFF. The CDR3 DNA reads TGTGCCAGCAGCGCATTTAGCGGGAGCTCCTACAATGAGCAGTTCTTC. The chain joins TRBV9 to TRBJ2-1; 9 bases are a match to TRBD2. CDR1 is SGDLS, CDR2 YYNGEE, per germline. V was pared by 3 bases and J by 0 bases, with 4 bases of the junction left unmatched. The CDR3 extends over 16 amino acids.

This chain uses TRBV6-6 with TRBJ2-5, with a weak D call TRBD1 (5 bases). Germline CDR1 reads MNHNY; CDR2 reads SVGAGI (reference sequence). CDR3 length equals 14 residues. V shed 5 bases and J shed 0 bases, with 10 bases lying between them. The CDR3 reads CASSMARDQETQYF. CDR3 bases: TGTGCCAGCAGTATGGCCAGGGACCAAGAGACCCAGTACTTC.

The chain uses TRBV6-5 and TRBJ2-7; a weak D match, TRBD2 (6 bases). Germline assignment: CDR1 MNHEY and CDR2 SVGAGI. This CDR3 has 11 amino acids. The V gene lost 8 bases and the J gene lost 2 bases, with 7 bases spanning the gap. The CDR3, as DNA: TGTGCCAGCCAGCGGGCCTACGAGCAGTACTTC. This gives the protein CASQRAYEQYF.